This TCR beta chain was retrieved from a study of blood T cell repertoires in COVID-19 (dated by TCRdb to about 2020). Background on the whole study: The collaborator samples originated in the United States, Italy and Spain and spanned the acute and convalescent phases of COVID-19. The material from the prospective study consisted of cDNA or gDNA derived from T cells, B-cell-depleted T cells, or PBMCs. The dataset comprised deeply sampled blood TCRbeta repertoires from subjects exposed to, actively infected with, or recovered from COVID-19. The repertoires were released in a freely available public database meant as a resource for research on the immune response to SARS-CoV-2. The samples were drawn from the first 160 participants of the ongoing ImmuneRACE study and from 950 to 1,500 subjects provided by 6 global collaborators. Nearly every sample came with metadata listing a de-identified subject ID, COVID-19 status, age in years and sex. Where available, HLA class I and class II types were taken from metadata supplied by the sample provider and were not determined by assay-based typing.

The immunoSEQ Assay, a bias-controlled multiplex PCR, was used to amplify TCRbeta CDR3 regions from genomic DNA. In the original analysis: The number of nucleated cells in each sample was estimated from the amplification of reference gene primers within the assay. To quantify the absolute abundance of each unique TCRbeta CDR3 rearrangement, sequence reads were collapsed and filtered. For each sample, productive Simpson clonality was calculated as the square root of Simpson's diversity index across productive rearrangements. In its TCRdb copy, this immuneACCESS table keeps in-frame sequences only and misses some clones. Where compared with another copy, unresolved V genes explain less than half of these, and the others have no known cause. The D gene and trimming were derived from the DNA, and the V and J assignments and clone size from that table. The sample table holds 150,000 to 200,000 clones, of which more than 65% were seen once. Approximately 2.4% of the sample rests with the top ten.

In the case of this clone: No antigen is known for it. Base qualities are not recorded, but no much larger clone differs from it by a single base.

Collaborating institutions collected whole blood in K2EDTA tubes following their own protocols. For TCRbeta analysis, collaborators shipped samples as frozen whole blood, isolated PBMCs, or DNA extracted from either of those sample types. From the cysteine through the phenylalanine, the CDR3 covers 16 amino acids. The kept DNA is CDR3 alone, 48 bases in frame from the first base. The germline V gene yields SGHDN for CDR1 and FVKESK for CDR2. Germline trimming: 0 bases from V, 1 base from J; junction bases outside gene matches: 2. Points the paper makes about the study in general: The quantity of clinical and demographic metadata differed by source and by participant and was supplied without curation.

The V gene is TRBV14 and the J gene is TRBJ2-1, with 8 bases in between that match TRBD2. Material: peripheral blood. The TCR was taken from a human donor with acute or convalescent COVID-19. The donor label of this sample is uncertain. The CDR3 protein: CASSQDRGRSYNEQFF. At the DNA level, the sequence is TGTGCCAGCAGCCAAGATCGCGGGAGGTCCTACAATGAGCAGTTCTTC.